This note documents a single TCR beta chain sequence. The entry originates in a study of blood T cell repertoires in COVID-19. Turning to the study itself: Acute and convalescent COVID-19 samples came from the United States, Italy and Spain.

Libraries were prepared by immunoSEQ multiplex PCR; TCRdb keeps only in-frame clonotypes and omits some of them. The repertoire holds fewer than 350,000 clones, with 86% as singletons. The sequence came from a man in his forties with active or convalescent COVID-19. The material sequenced was peripheral blood.

The CDR3 protein is CASSSPLGQANSPLHF. In DNA form, the CDR3 reads TGTGCCAGCAGCTCCCCCCTGGGACAGGCTAATTCACCCCTCCACTTT. The V call is TRBV7-9, the J call TRBJ1-6; 8 positions agree with TRBD1. V was pared by 4 bases and J by 6 bases, with 8 bases of the junction left unmatched. This CDR3 comprises 16 residues. Per germline, CDR1 SEHNR and CDR2 FQNEAQ (reference sequence).